This T cell receptor beta chain was sequenced during a study of B cell selection in AIRE deficiency. The regulatory T cell sort gate was CD4+CD25hiCD127low/negative. The data were produced by immunoSEQ multiplex PCR, yet TCRdb's version contains in-frame clones alone and is incomplete. The sample includes tens of thousands of clones, 92% of them seen just once. Germline V lookup: CDR1 SGHVS, CDR2 FQNEAQ. CDR3 size: 14 residues. Deletions cut 5 bases from V and 9 bases from J, with 18 bases between. Details on this clone: What it binds is unknown.

Broader study findings: Of a few thousand shared Treg TCRbeta sequences, over 25% were healthy-only, approximately 9% patient-only.

Sequenced material: CD4+CD25+ Tregs sorted from PBMCs. This sequence joins TRBV7-8 and TRBJ2-3, with D maybe TRBD2 (5 bases). This clonotype originated in a human donor in good health. The CDR3, as DNA: TGTGCCAGCAGCCAGGACCGTCCGGGAAGGACGCAGTATTTT. As protein: CASSQDRPGRTQYF.